This T cell receptor (beta chain) derives from a study of shared T cell receptors in the human thymus. The protocol was immunoSEQ multiplex PCR, while the TCRdb copy is restricted to in-frame clones and leaves out a portion. The table records about 540,000 clones, 70% to 80% of them present only once. The CDR3 runs 11 residues. Trimming stripped 4 bases from V and 6 bases from J, with 6 bases between. Germline V CDR1 and CDR2: LGHNA, YSLEER. In addition, the sample was reused for a study of human thymus T cells.

The sequencing input was thymocytes. The TCR sequence derives from a boy younger than two with a congenital heart defect. The rearrangement uses TRBV4-3 and TRBJ1-2; TRBD1 might be the D (6 bases). Written as DNA, the CDR3 is TGCGCCAGCAGCCCAGGGGATGGCTACACCTTC. Translation gives CASSPGDGYTF.